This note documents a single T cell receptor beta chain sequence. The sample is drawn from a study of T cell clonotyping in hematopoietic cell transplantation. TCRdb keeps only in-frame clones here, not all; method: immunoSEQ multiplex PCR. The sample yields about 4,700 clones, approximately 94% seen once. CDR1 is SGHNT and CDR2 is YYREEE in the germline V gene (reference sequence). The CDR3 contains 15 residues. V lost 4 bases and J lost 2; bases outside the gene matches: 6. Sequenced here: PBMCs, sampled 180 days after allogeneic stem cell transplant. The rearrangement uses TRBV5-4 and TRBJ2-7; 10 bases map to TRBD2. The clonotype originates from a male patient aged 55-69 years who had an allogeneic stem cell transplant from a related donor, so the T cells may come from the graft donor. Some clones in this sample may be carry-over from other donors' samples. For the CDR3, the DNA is TGTGCCAGCAGCCCCCAAGCGGGGGGGGCCTACGAGCAGTACTTC. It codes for CASSPQAGGAYEQYF.